This TCR beta chain was sequenced for a study of long-term antiretroviral therapy in people with HIV. The study's findings and limits: Whereas controls had wider CDR3 length ranges, HIV repertoires had narrower ones.

Runs used v3.0 of the immunoSEQ assay and were done at survey level. Samples were sequenced targeting 40,000-50,000 T-cell genomes each. Clones were sequenced by immunoSEQ multiplex PCR, and TCRdb holds only the in-frame ones, with some missing. The table has 35,000 to 45,000 clones, around 94% seen once. This clone was observed once. Its antigen is not known. Trimming took off 7 bases at V and 0 bases at J, with 10 bases between the two ends. This CDR3 is built from 14 residues. In germline, CDR1 is SGHAT, CDR2 FQNNGV. The TCR sequence derives from a woman aged 50 to 60 with HIV. The chain recombines TRBV11-2 with TRBJ1-3; D uncertain. The material sequenced was unsorted PBMCs, taken 4.1 years after starting antiretroviral therapy. The chain's CDR3 is CASTQQLSGNTIYF. The CDR3 DNA sequence: TGTGCCAGCACCCAACAGCTCTCTGGAAACACCATATATTTT.